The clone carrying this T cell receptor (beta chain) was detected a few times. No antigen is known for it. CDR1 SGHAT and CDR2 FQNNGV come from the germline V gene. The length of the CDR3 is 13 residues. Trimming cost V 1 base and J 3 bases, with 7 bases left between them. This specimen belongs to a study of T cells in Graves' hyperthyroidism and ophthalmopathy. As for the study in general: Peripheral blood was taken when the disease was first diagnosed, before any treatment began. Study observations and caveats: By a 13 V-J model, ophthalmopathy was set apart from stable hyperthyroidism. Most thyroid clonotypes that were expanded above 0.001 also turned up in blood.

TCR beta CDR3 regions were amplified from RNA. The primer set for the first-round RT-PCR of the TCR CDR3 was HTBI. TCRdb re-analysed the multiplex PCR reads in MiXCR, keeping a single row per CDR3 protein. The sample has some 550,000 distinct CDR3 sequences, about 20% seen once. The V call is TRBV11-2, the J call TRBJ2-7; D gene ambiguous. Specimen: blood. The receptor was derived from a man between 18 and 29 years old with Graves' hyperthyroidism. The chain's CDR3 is CASSLVTLYEQYF. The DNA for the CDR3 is TGTGCCAGCAGCTTAGTTACCCTCTACGAGCAGTACTTC.